This is a list of T cell receptor beta chains from one sample in a study of regulatory T cells in long-lasting Graves disease. A single record per CDR3 protein comes from TCRdb applying MiXCR to the multiplex PCR reads. The data hold roughly 490,000 distinct CDR3 sequences, with approximately 23% observed a single time. Sample: peripheral blood mononuclear cells (PBMCs), taken when the disease was refractory, from a patient treated with antithyroid drugs. The receptors derive from a female donor with Graves disease. CDR3s leave out the opening cysteine and the closing phenylalanine or tryptophan.

v_call: TRBV12-3/TRBV12-4
cdr3_aa: ASRALDTQY

v_call: TRBV28
cdr3_aa: ASSQPGTGAYEQY

v_call: TRBV6-5
cdr3_aa: ASSFGEGYPPLH

v_call: TRBV4-3
cdr3_aa: ASSQFASSYEQY

v_call: TRBV7-2
cdr3_aa: ASSRDLGTDTQY

v_call: TRBV10-3
cdr3_aa: AISGQADEQY

v_call: TRBV30
cdr3_aa: AWSVGTGGSNQPQH

v_call: TRBV3-1
cdr3_aa: ASSSDSPATEAF

v_call: TRBV20-1
cdr3_aa: SARKTEAF

v_call: TRBV10-3
cdr3_aa: ATRAASVYEQY

v_call: TRBV19
cdr3_aa: ASSTYRASQENFKGEAF

v_call: TRBV7-2
cdr3_aa: ASSLNLQDYEQY

v_call: TRBV12-3/TRBV12-4
cdr3_aa: ASSLAGYRH

v_call: TRBV18
cdr3_aa: ASSPPQQPLH

v_call: TRBV4-3
cdr3_aa: ASSQAGTFYGYT

v_call: TRBV29-1
cdr3_aa: SAGTGGNEKLF

v_call: TRBV12-3/TRBV12-4
cdr3_aa: ASSFLLPLGVNTGELF

v_call: TRBV15
cdr3_aa: ATSREGERGEKLF

v_call: TRBV9
cdr3_aa: ASSAQGSGYTEAF

v_call: TRBV28
cdr3_aa: ASSFGWGYEQY

v_call: TRBV20-1
cdr3_aa: SAIDRGQGYEQY

v_call: TRBV6-9
cdr3_aa: ASSYFDRALGERY

v_call: TRBV12-3/TRBV12-4
cdr3_aa: ASSEGDNLNTDTQY

v_call: TRBV19
cdr3_aa: ASGGGGQETQY

v_call: TRBV24-1
cdr3_aa: ATSKREDYGYT

v_call: TRBV12-3/TRBV12-4
cdr3_aa: ASLSSGANVLT

v_call: TRBV29-1
cdr3_aa: SVGGQGSEKLF

v_call: TRBV29-1
cdr3_aa: SVEMQETQY

v_call: TRBV20-1
cdr3_aa: SAPRGASITDTQY

v_call: TRBV7-3
cdr3_aa: ASSLFPPGSGGQETQY

v_call: TRBV6-1
cdr3_aa: ASRRGALSNQPQH

v_call: TRBV6-1
cdr3_aa: ASSGGLTMNTEAF

v_call: TRBV20-1
cdr3_aa: SAPGAGGYTDTQY

v_call: TRBV30
cdr3_aa: AWSVELQGDQPQH

v_call: TRBV2
cdr3_aa: ASSQYTIRTASYEQY

v_call: TRBV20-1
cdr3_aa: SARDNGGGLKTQY

v_call: TRBV25-1
cdr3_aa: ASSDRRGSSYEQY

v_call: TRBV6-1
cdr3_aa: ASNKGQGQLYSNQPQH

v_call: TRBV12-3/TRBV12-4
cdr3_aa: ASSLSGGFNEQY

v_call: TRBV20-1
cdr3_aa: RGEGQGIHEQY

v_call: TRBV20-1
cdr3_aa: SARVGTGVNSPLH

v_call: TRBV20-1
cdr3_aa: SANRIGANTGELF

v_call: TRBV28
cdr3_aa: ASMGDREIYEQY

v_call: TRBV28
cdr3_aa: ASSSFYEQY

v_call: TRBV19
cdr3_aa: ASSIGAGGSQPQH

v_call: TRBV5-6
cdr3_aa: ASSPDRGVTEAF

v_call: TRBV7-9
cdr3_aa: ASSLGSGGREQY

v_call: TRBV9
cdr3_aa: ASSAYPGDYGYT